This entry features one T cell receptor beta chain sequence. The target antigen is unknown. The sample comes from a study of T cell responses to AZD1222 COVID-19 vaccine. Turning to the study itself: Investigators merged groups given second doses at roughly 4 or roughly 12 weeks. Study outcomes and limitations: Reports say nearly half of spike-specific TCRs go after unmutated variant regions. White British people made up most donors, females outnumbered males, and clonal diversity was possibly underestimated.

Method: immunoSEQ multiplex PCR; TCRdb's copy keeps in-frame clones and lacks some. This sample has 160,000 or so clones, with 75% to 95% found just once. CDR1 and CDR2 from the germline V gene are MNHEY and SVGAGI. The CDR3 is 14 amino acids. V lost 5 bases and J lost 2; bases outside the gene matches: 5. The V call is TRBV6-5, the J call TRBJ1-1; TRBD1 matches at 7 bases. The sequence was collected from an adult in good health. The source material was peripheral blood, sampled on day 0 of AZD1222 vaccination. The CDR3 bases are TGTGCCAGCAGTAGGGACAGCCGAAACACTGAAGCTTTCTTT. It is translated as CASSRDSRNTEAFF.